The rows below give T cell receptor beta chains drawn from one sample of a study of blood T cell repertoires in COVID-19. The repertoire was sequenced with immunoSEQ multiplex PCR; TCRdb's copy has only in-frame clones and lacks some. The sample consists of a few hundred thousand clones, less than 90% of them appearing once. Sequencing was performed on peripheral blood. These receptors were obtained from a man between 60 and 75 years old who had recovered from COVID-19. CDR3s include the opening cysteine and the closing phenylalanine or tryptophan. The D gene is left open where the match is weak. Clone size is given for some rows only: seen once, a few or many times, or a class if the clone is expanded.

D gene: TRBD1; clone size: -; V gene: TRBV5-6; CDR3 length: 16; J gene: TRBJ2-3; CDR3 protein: CASSWGTGPGTDTQYF; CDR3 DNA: TGTGCCAGCAGCTGGGGGACAGGGCCCGGCACAGATACGCAGTATTTT
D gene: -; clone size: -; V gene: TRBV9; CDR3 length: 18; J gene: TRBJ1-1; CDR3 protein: CASSVRPGVGPMNTEAFF; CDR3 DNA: TGTGCCAGCAGCGTACGCCCGGGGGTTGGGCCCATGAACACTGAAGCTTTCTTT
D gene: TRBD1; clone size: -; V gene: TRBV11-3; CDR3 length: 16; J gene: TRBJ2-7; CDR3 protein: CASSLGGGQGGYEQYF; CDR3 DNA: TGTGCCAGCAGCCTGGGGGGGGGACAGGGTGGCTACGAGCAGTACTTC
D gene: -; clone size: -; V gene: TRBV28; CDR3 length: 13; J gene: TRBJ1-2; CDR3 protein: CASTTSGWGGYTF; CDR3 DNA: TGTGCCAGCACCACCTCAGGGTGGGGCGGCTACACCTTC
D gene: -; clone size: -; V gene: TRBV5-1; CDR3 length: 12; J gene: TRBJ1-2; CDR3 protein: CASSLDGKGYTF; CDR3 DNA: TGCGCCAGCAGCTTGGACGGGAAAGGCTACACCTTC
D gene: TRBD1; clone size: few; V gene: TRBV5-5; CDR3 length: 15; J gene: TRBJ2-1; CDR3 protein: CASSFDGQGVNEQFF; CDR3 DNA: TGTGCCAGCAGCTTCGACGGACAGGGGGTGAATGAGCAGTTCTTC
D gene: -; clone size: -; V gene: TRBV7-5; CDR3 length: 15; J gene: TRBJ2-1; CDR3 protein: CARREGGSSYNEQFF; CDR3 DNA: TGTGCCAGAAGGGAAGGGGGCTCCTCCTACAATGAGCAGTTCTTC
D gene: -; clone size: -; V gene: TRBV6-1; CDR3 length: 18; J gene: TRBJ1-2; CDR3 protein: CASSGVRQLPSLNYGYTF; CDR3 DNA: TGTGCCAGCAGTGGAGTGCGGCAGCTACCTTCTCTTAACTATGGCTACACCTTC
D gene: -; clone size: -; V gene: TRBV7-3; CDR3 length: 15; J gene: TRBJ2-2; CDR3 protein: CASSQTGSNTGELFF; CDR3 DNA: TGTGCCAGCAGCCAAACAGGGTCAAACACCGGGGAGCTGTTTTTT
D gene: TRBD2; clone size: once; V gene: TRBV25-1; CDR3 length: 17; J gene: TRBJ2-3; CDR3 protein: CASSELGLAGVTDTQYF; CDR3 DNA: TGTGCCAGCAGTGAATTAGGACTAGCGGGGGTAACAGATACGCAGTATTTT
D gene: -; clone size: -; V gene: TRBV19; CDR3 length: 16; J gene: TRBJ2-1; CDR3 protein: CASSQQGGLGYNEQFF; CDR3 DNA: TGTGCCAGTAGTCAACAGGGGGGGCTTGGGTACAATGAGCAGTTCTTC
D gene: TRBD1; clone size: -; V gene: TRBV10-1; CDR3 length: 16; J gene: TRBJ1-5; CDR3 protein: CASSDIDRDNNQPQHF; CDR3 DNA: TGCGCCAGCAGTGACATAGACAGGGATAACAATCAGCCCCAGCATTTT
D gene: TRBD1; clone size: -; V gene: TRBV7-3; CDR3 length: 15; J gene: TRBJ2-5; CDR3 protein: CASSSGTGGLETQYF; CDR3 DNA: TGTGCCAGCAGCTCAGGGACAGGGGGCTTAGAGACCCAGTACTTC
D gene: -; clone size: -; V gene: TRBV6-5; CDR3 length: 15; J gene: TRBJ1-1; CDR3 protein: CASSYSGRFNTEAFF; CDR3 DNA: TGTGCCAGCAGTTACTCCGGCAGGTTTAACACTGAAGCTTTCTTT